Sequencing of this TCR beta chain was carried out in a study of blood T cell repertoires in COVID-19. The assay was immunoSEQ multiplex PCR, and TCRdb's table has in-frame clones only and misses some. The table records 65,000 to 90,000 clones, about 83% of them present only once. CDR1 and CDR2 from the germline V gene are MDHEN and SYDVKM. This CDR3 region has 11 residues. V was cut by 4 bases and J by 4 bases, with 4 bases left in between. V gene TRBV28 combines with J gene TRBJ1-2; D not certain. Sequencing input: peripheral blood. The receptor's source is a man aged 25-45 years with acute or convalescent COVID-19. CDR3 in DNA: TGTGCCAGCAGTTCAATCTATGGCTACACCTTC. Its protein is CASSSIYGYTF.